The rows below give T cell receptor beta chains drawn from one sample of a study of T cells after yellow fever vaccination. TCRdb re-derived calls from the 5' RACE reads in MiXCR, one entry per CDR3 protein. The data hold around 350,000 distinct CDR3 sequences, with around 6.4% observed a single time. The sequenced sample was PBMCs, obtained 5 days after the yellow fever booster vaccination. The receptors were gathered from a man in his thirties or forties who received the YFV17D yellow fever vaccine. The CDR3 runs from the conserved cysteine through the conserved F or W. A D gene is named only where the DNA matches it firmly. A clone size is listed for some rows: how often the clone was seen (once, few, many), or a class if it is expanded.

TRBJ2-5 | many | NA | TRBV6-2/TRBV6-3 | CATSRRLQETQYF | TGTGCCACCAGCCGGCGGCTCCAAGAGACCCAGTACTTC
TRBJ2-3 | few | NA | TRBV20-1 | CSATSAGEFVTSSTDTQYF | TGCAGTGCTACCTCAGCAGGGGAGTTTGTAACGAGTAGCACAGATACGCAGTATTTT
TRBJ2-1 | NA | TRBD2 | TRBV7-3 | CASSSPGLAGVGLSYNEQFF | TGTGCCAGCAGCTCCCCGGGACTAGCGGGAGTAGGCCTCTCCTACAATGAGCAGTTCTTC
TRBJ2-4 | NA | NA | TRBV6-1 | CASKSVAKNIQYF | TGTGCCAGCAAGTCCGTAGCCAAAAACATTCAGTACTTC
TRBJ2-5 | few | TRBD2 | TRBV5-1 | CASSPQFQGLAGVETQYF | TGCGCCAGCAGCCCGCAATTCCAGGGACTAGCGGGAGTGGAGACCCAGTACTTC
TRBJ2-1 | few | NA | TRBV10-3 | CAIRLDREPSASSYNEQFF | TGTGCCATCAGACTAGACAGGGAGCCTAGCGCGAGCTCCTACAATGAGCAGTTCTTC
TRBJ2-7 | many | NA | TRBV20-1 | CSARDRGHNSYEQYF | TGCAGTGCTAGAGATAGGGGCCATAACTCCTACGAGCAGTACTTC
TRBJ2-1 | many | NA | TRBV7-9 | CASSLAFERSHNEQFF | TGTGCCAGCAGCTTAGCGTTCGAGCGGAGCCACAATGAGCAGTTCTTC
TRBJ1-4 | NA | NA | TRBV18 | CASSINREVEKLFF | TGTGCCAGCTCAATCAACAGGGAGGTTGAAAAACTGTTTTTT
TRBJ1-1 | NA | NA | TRBV29-1 | CSVGGEVTEAFF | TGCAGCGTTGGGGGGGAGGTCACTGAAGCTTTCTTT
TRBJ2-3 | NA | NA | TRBV7-9 | CASSLDTQTQYF | TGTGCCAGCAGCTTAGATACCCAAACGCAGTATTTT
TRBJ2-3 | few | NA | TRBV28 | CASGDLFADTQYF | TGTGCCAGCGGAGATTTGTTCGCAGATACGCAGTATTTT
TRBJ2-1 | few | NA | TRBV20-1 | CSAREGTGFNEQFF | TGCAGTGCTAGAGAGGGTACAGGGTTCAATGAGCAGTTCTTC
TRBJ2-3 | many | TRBD2 | TRBV20-1 | CSAVTGTMGTDTQYF | TGCAGTGCCGTAACCGGGACTATGGGCACAGATACGCAGTATTTT
TRBJ2-3 | many | NA | TRBV27 | CASSFFGADTQYF | TGTGCCAGCAGTTTTTTTGGCGCAGATACGCAGTATTTT
TRBJ2-7 | many | TRBD1 | TRBV28 | CASSSYPGQGSHEQYF | TGTGCCAGCAGTTCGTACCCGGGACAGGGGTCCCACGAGCAGTACTTC
TRBJ2-5 | many | NA | TRBV28 | CASSSPEKETQYF | TGTGCCAGCAGTTCCCCAGAGAAAGAGACCCAGTACTTC
TRBJ2-1 | many | TRBD1 | TRBV4-3 | CASSQERTGGRGEQFF | TGCGCCAGCAGCCAAGAGAGAACAGGGGGCCGGGGTGAGCAGTTCTTC
TRBJ2-1 | few | NA | TRBV20-1 | CSASQGYEQFF | TGCAGTGCTAGTCAAGGGTATGAGCAGTTCTTC
TRBJ2-6 | few | TRBD1 | TRBV12-3/TRBV12-4 | CASNDRVPGGANVLTF | TGTGCCAGCAATGACAGGGTTCCAGGTGGGGCCAACGTCCTGACTTTC
TRBJ2-3 | few | NA | TRBV28 | CASSFAARSDTQYF | TGTGCCAGCAGTTTCGCGGCCCGTTCAGATACGCAGTATTTT
TRBJ2-7 | NA | NA | TRBV5-1 | CASTWDPGSPYEQYF | TGCGCCAGCACCTGGGACCCGGGCAGTCCCTACGAGCAGTACTTC